Here is one TCR beta chain with its context. This specimen comes from a study of blood T cell repertoires in COVID-19. For the study at large: T cells, B-cell-depleted T cells, or PBMCs provided the cDNA or gDNA that served as material.

The CDR3 has 10 residues. V was cut by 6 bases and J by 9 bases, with 6 bases left in between. Germline-derived CDR1 and CDR2 are MNHNY and SVGAGI (reference sequence). Sequencing was performed with immunoSEQ multiplex PCR; in TCRdb, only in-frame clones are kept and a portion is missing. Of hundreds of thousands of clones in the sample, approximately 89% were seen once. The specimen sequenced was peripheral blood. The gene calls are TRBV6-6 and TRBJ2-1, with D maybe TRBD2 (5 bases). This receptor was obtained from a woman in her 70s with COVID-19, enrolled during active disease. In nucleotides, the CDR3 is TGTGCCAGCAGGAGCGGTGAGCAGTTCTTC. Translated, it gives CASRSGEQFF.